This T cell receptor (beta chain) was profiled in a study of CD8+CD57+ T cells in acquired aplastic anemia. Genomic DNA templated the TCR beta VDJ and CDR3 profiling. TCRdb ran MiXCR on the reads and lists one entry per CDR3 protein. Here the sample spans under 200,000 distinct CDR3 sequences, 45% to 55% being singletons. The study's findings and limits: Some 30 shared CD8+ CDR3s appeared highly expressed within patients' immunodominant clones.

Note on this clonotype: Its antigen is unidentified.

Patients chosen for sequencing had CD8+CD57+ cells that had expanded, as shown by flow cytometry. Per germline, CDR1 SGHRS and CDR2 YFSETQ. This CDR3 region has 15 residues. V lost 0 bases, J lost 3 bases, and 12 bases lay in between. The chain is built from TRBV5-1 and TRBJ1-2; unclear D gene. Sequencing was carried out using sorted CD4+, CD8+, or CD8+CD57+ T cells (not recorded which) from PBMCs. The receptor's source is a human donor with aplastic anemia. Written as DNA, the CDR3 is TGCGCCAGCAGCTTGGTATTCCTGGGAGACTATGGCTACACCTTC. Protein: CASSLVFLGDYGYTF.